The clone carrying this TCR beta chain was recorded a few times. The data originate from a study of T cells after yellow fever vaccination. TCRdb processed the 5' RACE reads anew with MiXCR; each CDR3 protein has one entry. This table has roughly 85,000 distinct CDR3 sequences, more than 10% appearing once. The germline V gene encodes CDR1 SGHTA and CDR2 FQGNSA. CDR3 size: 14 residues. The germline V and J ends were trimmed by 5 bases and 4 bases, with 11 bases remaining between them. The V gene is TRBV7-2, the J gene TRBJ2-2; D perhaps matches TRBD2 (6 bases). The TCR comes from a man in his late teens or twenties who received the YFV17D yellow fever vaccine. The source was CD8+ T cells not binding an NS4B(214-222) dextramer, sorted from PBMCs, collected roughly 20 days after the first yellow fever vaccination. The CDR3 loop reads CASSPGVSTGELFF. CDR3 bases: TGTGCCAGCAGCCCGGGAGTGTCCACCGGGGAGCTGTTTTTT.